The 5 T cell receptor beta chains below all came from one sample that was sequenced in a study of beta chain features in type 1 diabetes. The isolated RNA, all of it, was reverse transcribed, so expressed TCRB transcripts were what got sequenced. Here immunoSEQ multiplex PCR was the method, and the copy in TCRdb shows in-frame clones only, minus some. Found here are about 330,000 clones, about 10% of them singletons; the top ten hold around 0.015%. Input material: naive CD4+ T cells from blood. The receptors come from a woman in her 30s in good health.

The rearrangement joins TRBV4-1 to TRBJ1-1; tentatively, D is TRBD1 (6 bases). CDR1 is MGHRA and CDR2 is YSYEKL in the germline V gene. CDR3 length: 15 amino acids. Between the trimmed V and J ends, which lost 3 bases and 7 bases, there was a span of 18 bases. CDR3 DNA: TGCGCCAGCAGCCAGCAAATACAGGGATCGGGTGAAGCTTTCTTT. Protein sequence: CASSQQIQGSGEAFF.

The sample holds a few counts of this clone. V usage is TRBV21-1 and J usage is TRBJ2-1; the D call of TRBD2 is as the table states it, not checked on the DNA. TRBV21-1 is tagged as a pseudogene. The CDR3 covers 12 residues. The CDR3 nucleotides read TGTGCCAGCAGCAAAGCGCTCGGGGAGCTGTTCTTC. It is translated as CASSKALGELFF.

This clone has just a few counts. The gene calls are TRBV7-2 and TRBJ2-2; D is perhaps TRBD1 (6 bases). There are 17 residues in the CDR3. Germline CDR1 and CDR2: SGHTA and FQGNSA. The V gene lost 1 base and the J gene lost 3 bases, with 15 bases spanning the gap. CDR3 in amino acids: CASSLGLRGSYTGELFF. CDR3 in DNA: TGTGCCAGCAGCTTAGGCCTCAGGGGCAGTTACACCGGGGAGCTGTTTTTT.

The chain has TRBV7-2 and TRBJ2-5; D not certain. CDR1 is SGHTA and CDR2 is FQGNSA in the germline V gene. Trimming removed 5 bases from V and 5 bases from J, with 9 bases in between. This CDR3 spans 12 amino acids. CDR3 bases: TGTGCCAGCAGCCCCCCGTCGGAGACCCAGTACTTC. It codes for CASSPPSETQYF.

This chain joins TRBV25-1 and TRBJ2-7; D remains ambiguous. Germline values: CDR1 MGHDK, CDR2 SYGVNS. CDR3 size: 13 residues. The V end was cut by 3 bases, the J end by 6 bases, with 12 bases between. The CDR3 region is CASSDFQTGEQYF. CDR3 in DNA: TGTGCCAGCAGTGACTTCCAGACGGGCGAGCAGTACTTC.